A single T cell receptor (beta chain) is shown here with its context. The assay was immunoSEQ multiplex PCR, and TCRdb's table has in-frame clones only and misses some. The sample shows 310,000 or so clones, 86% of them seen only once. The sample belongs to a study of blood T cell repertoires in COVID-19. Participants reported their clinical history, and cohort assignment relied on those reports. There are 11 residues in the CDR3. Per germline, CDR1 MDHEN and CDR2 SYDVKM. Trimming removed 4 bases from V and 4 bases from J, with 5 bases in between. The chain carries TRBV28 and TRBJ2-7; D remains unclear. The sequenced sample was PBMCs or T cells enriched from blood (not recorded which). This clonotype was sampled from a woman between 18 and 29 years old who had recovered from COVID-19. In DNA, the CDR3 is TGTGCCAGCAGTTCCCCGTACGAGCAGTACTTC. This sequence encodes CASSSPYEQYF.